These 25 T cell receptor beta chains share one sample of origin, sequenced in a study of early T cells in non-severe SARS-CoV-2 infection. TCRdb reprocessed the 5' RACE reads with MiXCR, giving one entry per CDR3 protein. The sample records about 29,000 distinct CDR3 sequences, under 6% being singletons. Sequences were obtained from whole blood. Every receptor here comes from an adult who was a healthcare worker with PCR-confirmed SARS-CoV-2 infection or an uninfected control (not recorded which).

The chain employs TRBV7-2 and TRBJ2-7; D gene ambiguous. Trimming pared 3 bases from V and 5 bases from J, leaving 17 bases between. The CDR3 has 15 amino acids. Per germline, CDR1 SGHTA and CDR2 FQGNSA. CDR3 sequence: CASSFLFIESDEQYF. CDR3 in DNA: TGTGCCAGCAGCTTCCTTTTTATAGAAAGCGACGAGCAGTACTTC.

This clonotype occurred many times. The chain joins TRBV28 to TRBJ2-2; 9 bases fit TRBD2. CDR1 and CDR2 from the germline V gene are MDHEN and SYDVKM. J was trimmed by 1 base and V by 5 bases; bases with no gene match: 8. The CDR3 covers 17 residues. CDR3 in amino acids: CASSLPIAGENTGELFF. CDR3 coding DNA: TGTGCCAGCAGTCTGCCAATAGCGGGGGAGAACACCGGGGAGCTGTTTTTT. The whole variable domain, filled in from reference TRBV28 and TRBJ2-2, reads DVKVTQSSRYLVKRTGEKVFLECVQDMDHENMFWYRQDPGLGLRLIYFSYDVKMKEKGDIPEGYSVSREKKERFSLILESASTNQTSMYLCASSLPIAGENTGELFFGEGSRLTVL.

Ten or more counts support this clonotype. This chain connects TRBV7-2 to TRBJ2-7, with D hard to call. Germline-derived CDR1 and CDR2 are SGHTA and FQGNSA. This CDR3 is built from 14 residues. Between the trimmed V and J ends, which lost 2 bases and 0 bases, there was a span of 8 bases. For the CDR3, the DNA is TGTGCCAGCAGCTTAAGGGTCAGCTCCTACGAGCAGTACTTC. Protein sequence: CASSLRVSSYEQYF.

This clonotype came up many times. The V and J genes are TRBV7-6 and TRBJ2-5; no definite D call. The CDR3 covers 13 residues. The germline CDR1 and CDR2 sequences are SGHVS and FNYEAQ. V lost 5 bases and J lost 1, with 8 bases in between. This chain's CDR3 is CASSARVQETQYF. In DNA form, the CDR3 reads TGTGCCAGCAGCGCCCGGGTCCAAGAGACCCAGTACTTC. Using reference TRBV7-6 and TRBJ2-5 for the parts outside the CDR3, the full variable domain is GAGVSQSPRYKVTKRGQDVALRCDPISGHVSLYWYRQALGQGPEFLTYFNYEAQQDKSGLPNDRFSAERPEGSISTLTIQRTEQRDSAMYRCASSARVQETQYFGPGTRLLVL.

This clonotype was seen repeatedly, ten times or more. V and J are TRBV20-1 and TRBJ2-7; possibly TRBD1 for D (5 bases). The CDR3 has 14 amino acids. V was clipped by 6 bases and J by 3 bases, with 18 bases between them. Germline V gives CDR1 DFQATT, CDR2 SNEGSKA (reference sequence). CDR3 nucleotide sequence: TGCAGTGCCCTAAGTCCAGGGATCAGCTACGAGCAGTACTTC. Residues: CSALSPGISYEQYF.

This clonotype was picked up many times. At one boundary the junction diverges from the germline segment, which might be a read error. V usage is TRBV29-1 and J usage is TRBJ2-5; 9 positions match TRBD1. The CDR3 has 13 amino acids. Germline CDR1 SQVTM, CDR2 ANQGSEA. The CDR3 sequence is CSVGDRGGETQHF. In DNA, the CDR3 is TGCAGCGTTGGAGACAGGGGGGGCGAGACCCAGCACTTC.

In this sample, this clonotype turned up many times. CDR3 nucleotide sequence: TGTGCCATCAGTGAAGGACAGGGGGCGGCTGGGGCCAACGTCCTGACTTTC. Protein: CAISEGQGAAGANVLTF. The chain uses TRBV10-3 and TRBJ2-6, with 11 positions matching TRBD1. Trimming removed 3 bases from V and 2 bases from J; junction bases left unmatched: 3. Germline loops: CDR1 ENHRY, CDR2 SYGVKD. CDR3 length: 17 residues.

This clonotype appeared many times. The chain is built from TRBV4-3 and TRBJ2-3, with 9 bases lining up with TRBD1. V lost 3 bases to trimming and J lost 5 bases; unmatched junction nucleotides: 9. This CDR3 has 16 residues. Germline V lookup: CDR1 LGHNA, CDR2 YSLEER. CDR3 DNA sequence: TGCGCCAGCAGCCACCATACAGGGGGCCCAGAAGATACGCAGTATTTT. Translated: CASSHHTGGPEDTQYF.

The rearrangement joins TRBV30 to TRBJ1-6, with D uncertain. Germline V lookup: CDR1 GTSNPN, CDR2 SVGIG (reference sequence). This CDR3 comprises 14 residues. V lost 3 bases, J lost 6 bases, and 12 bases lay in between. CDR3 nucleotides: TGTGCCTGGAGACGGGAAGGGAGTAATTCACCCCTCCACTTT. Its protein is CAWRREGSNSPLHF.

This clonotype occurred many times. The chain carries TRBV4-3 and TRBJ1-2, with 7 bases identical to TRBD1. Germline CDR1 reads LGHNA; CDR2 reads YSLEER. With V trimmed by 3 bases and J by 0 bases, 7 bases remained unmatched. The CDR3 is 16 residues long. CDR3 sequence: CASSQRGTASNYGYTF. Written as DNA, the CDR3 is TGCGCCAGCAGCCAGAGAGGGACAGCATCTAACTATGGCTACACCTTC.

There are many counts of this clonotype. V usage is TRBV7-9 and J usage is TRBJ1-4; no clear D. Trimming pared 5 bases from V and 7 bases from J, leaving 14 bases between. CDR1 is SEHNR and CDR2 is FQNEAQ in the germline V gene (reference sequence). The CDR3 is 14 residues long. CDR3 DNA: TGTGCCAGCAGCCTTAAAAGGACCTCTGAAAAACTGTTTTTT. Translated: CASSLKRTSEKLFF.

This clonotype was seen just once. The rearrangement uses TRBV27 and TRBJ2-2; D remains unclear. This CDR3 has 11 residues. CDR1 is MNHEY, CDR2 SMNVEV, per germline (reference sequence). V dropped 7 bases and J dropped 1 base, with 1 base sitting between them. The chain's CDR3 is CASKNTGELFF. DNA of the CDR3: TGTGCCAGCAAGAACACCGGGGAGCTGTTTTTT.

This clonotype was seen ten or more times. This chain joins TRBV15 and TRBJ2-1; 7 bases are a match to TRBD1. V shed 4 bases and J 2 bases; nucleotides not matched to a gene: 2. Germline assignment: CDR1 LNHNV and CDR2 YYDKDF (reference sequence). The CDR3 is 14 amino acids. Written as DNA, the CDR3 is TGTGCCACCAGCAACGACAGGGCCTACAATGAGCAGTTCTTC. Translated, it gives CATSNDRAYNEQFF.

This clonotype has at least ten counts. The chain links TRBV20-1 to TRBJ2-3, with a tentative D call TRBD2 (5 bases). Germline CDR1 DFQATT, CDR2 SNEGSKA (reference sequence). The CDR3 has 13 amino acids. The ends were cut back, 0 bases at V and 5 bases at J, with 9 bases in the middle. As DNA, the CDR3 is TGCAGTGCTAGAGATCGGACTCTAGATACGCAGTATTTT. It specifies CSARDRTLDTQYF.

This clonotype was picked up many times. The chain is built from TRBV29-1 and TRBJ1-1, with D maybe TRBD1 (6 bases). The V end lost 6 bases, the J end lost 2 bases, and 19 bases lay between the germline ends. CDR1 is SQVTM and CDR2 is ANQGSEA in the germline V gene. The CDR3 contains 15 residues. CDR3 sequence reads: CSVRPPGQTNTEAFF. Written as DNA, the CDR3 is TGCAGCGTCCGTCCCCCTGGACAGACTAACACTGAAGCTTTCTTT.

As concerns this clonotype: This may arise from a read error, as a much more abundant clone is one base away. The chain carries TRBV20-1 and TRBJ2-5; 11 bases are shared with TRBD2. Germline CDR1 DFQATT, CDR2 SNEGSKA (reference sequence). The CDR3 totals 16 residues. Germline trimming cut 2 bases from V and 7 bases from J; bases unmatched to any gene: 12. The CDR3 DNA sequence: TGCAGTGCTAGACTACTAGCGGGGGCCACGGTGGGGACCCAGTACTTC. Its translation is CSARLLAGATVGTQYF.

In DNA, the CDR3 is TGTGCCACCAGTGATTGGGGAGATGATACGCAGTATTTT. Translating it yields CATSDWGDDTQYF. The chain couples TRBV24-1 to TRBJ2-3; a possible D gene is TRBD2 (5 bases). The germline V and J ends were trimmed by 2 bases and 6 bases, with 8 bases remaining between them. Per the germline V gene, CDR1 is KGHDR and CDR2 is SFDVKD. The CDR3 has 13 residues.

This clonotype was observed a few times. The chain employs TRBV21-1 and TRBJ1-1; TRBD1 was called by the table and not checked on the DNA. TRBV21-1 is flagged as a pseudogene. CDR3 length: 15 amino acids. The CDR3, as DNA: TGTGCCAGCAGCAAAGTAGGGGGGCCGGAGACTGAAGCTTTCTTT. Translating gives CASSKVGGPETEAFF.

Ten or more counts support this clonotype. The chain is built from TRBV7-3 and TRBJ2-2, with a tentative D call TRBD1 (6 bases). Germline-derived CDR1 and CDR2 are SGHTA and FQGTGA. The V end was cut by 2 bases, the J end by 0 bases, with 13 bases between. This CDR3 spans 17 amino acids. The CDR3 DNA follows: TGTGCCAGCAGCTTAGGCGTGGACAGAACGAACACCGGGGAGCTGTTTTTT. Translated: CASSLGVDRTNTGELFF.

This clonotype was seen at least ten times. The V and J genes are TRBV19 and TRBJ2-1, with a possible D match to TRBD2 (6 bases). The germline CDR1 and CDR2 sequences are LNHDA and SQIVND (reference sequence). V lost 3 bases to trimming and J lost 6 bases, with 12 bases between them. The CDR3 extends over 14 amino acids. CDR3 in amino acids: CASSIVGLSNEQFF. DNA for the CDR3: TGTGCCAGTAGTATCGTGGGACTCAGCAATGAGCAGTTCTTC.

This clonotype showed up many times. Here the CDR3 reads CASSSQDSQETQYF. Here the CDR3 DNA reads TGTGCCAGCAGCTCCCAAGACAGCCAAGAGACCCAGTACTTC. The chain links TRBV7-9 to TRBJ2-5; D possibly corresponds to TRBD1 (5 bases). Germline values: CDR1 SEHNR, CDR2 FQNEAQ (reference sequence). V was trimmed by 4 bases and J by 1 base, leaving 10 bases between them. The CDR3 has 14 amino acids.

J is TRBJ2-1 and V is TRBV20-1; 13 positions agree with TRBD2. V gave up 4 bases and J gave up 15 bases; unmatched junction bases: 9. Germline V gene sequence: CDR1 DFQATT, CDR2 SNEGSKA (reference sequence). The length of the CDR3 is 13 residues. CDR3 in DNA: TGCAGTGCTAACGGACTAGCGGGGGCCAGATGGTTCTTC. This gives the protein CSANGLAGARWFF.

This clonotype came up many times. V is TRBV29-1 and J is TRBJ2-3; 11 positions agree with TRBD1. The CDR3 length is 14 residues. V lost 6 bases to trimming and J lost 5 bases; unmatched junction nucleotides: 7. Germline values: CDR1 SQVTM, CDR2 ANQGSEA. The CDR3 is CSVWWTGGRDTQYF. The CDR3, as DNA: TGCAGCGTATGGTGGACAGGGGGCCGAGATACGCAGTATTTT.

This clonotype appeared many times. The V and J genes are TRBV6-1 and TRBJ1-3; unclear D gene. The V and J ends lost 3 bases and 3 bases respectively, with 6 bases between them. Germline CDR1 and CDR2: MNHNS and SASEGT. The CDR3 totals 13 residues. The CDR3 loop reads CASSEALGNTIYF. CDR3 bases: TGTGCCAGCAGTGAGGCGCTTGGAAACACCATATATTTT.

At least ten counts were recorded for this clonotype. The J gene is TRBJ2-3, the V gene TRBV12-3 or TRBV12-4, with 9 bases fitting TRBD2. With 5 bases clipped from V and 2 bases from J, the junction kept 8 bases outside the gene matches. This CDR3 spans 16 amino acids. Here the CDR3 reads CASSPSAGGYTDTQYF. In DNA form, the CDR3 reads TGTGCCAGCAGTCCATCAGCGGGGGGATACACAGATACGCAGTATTTT.